These 22 T cell receptor beta chains share one sample of origin, sequenced in a study of control samples from healthy donors and cancer patients. Some clones are missing from TCRdb's copy, which holds only in-frame ones; the method was immunoSEQ multiplex PCR. The sample yields some 110,000 clones, about 80% seen once. The sample was blood. The receptors were sampled from a woman between 45 and 60 years old in good health.

This chain uses TRBV3-1 (or the pseudogene TRBV3-2) with TRBJ1-6, with unresolved D. Between the trimmed V and J ends, which lost 1 base and 9 bases, there was a span of 10 bases. The CDR3 contains 14 residues. Per the germline V gene, CDR1 is LGHDT and CDR2 is YNNKEL (reference sequence). The CDR3 here is CASSQGYTSSPLHF. CDR3 nucleotide sequence: TGTGCCAGCAGCCAAGGGTATACCAGTTCACCCCTCCACTTT.

This chain links TRBV4-3 with TRBJ1-6; tentative D call: TRBD1 (5 bases). Germline CDR1 and CDR2: LGHNA and YSLEER. The CDR3 contains 15 residues. With 3 bases removed from V and 5 bases from J, the gap between germline ends came to 11 bases. CDR3 nucleotide sequence: TGCGCCAGCAGCCAGGAGACAGTCAATAATTCACCCCTCCACTTT. This encodes CASSQETVNNSPLHF.

The rearrangement joins TRBV5-4 to TRBJ2-5, with 7 positions matching TRBD1. This CDR3 has 16 amino acids. The V gene end was trimmed by 0 bases and the J gene end by 5 bases; junction bases not matched to a gene: 10. The germline CDR1 and CDR2 sequences are SGHNT and YYREEE (reference sequence). The CDR3 sequence is CASSLDVQGFGETQYF. As DNA, the CDR3 is TGTGCCAGCAGCTTGGACGTACAGGGGTTTGGGGAGACCCAGTACTTC.

The J gene is TRBJ2-5, the V gene TRBV3-1 (or the pseudogene TRBV3-2), with TRBD1 matching 10 bases. Germline loops: CDR1 LGHDT, CDR2 YNNKEL (reference sequence). V lost 3 bases to trimming and J lost 4 bases; unmatched junction nucleotides: 8. The CDR3 extends over 16 amino acids. CDR3 bases: TGTGCCAGCAGCCAGTGGACAGGGGGGAGTGGAGAGACCCAGTACTTC. This codes for CASSQWTGGSGETQYF.

The rearrangement links TRBV5-4 to TRBJ1-1; no reliable D call. The V end was cut by 0 bases, the J end by 3 bases, with 9 bases between. The CDR3 runs 14 residues. Germline CDR1 reads SGHNT; CDR2 reads YYREEE (reference sequence). The DNA of the CDR3 is TGTGCCAGCAGCTTGGGGCAGTCCGACACTGAAGCTTTCTTT. Translation gives CASSLGQSDTEAFF.

The V and J genes are TRBV5-5 and TRBJ1-3; unclear D gene. The CDR3 totals 15 residues. With 4 bases removed from V and 8 bases from J, the gap between germline ends came to 19 bases. The V gene's germline CDR1 is SGHKS and CDR2 YYEKEE (reference sequence). CDR3 sequence (DNA): TGTGCCAGCAGCATACCCAGGATGAGGCAAGACACCATATATTTT. Translated: CASSIPRMRQDTIYF.

This clone was detected once. The V gene is TRBV5-6, the J gene TRBJ2-2; TRBD1 matches at 9 bases. This CDR3 region has 13 residues. Germline loops: CDR1 SGHDT, CDR2 YYEEEE. The V gene end was trimmed by 3 bases and the J gene end by 6 bases; junction bases not matched to a gene: 0. Here the CDR3 DNA reads TGTGCCAGCAGCTGGACAGGGGCCGGGGAGCTGTTTTTT. Protein product: CASSWTGAGELFF.

The CDR3 bases are TGTGCCAGTAGTATAGGGACAGCAAGCGAAGGCGGCTACACCTTC. This codes for CASSIGTASEGGYTF. This chain connects TRBV19 to TRBJ1-2; D may be TRBD1 (6 bases). This CDR3 is built from 15 residues. Germline CDR1 reads LNHDA; CDR2 reads SQIVND (reference sequence). V was pared by 1 base and J by 8 bases, with 17 bases between.

The CDR3 DNA is TGTGCCAGCAGTTTCTCCGATGGCGGCTACACCTTC. It yields the protein CASSFSDGGYTF. This chain uses TRBV7-8 with TRBJ1-2, with unresolved D. CDR1 and CDR2 from the germline V gene are SGHVS and FQNEAQ. V shed 6 bases and J shed 8 bases, with 13 bases lying between them. The CDR3 spans 12 residues.

This clone was observed once. The chain uses TRBV19 and TRBJ1-6, with no clear D. V was clipped by 5 bases and J by 0 bases, with 8 bases between them. The germline V gene has CDR1 LNHDA and CDR2 SQIVND (reference sequence). The CDR3 consists of 15 residues. The CDR3 region has the DNA TGTGCCAGTAGTTCGCGACACTCCTATAATTCACCCCTCCACTTT. This translates into CASSSRHSYNSPLHF.

The chain employs TRBV19 and TRBJ1-1; tentatively, D is TRBD1 (5 bases). Trimming left V 2 bases short and J 5 bases short, with 12 bases between. The CDR3 has 14 residues. Germline CDR1 and CDR2: LNHDA and SQIVND (reference sequence). CDR3 nucleotide sequence: TGTGCCAGTAGTATACAGGGTCGCGGGACTGAAGCTTTCTTT. Encoded protein: CASSIQGRGTEAFF.

V gene TRBV19 combines with J gene TRBJ1-5, with D possibly matching TRBD1 (6 bases). Between the trimmed V and J ends, which lost 9 bases and 2 bases, there was a span of 14 bases. The CDR3 is 14 amino acids. Looked up from germline, CDR1 is LNHDA and CDR2 is SQIVND (reference sequence). In DNA form, the CDR3 reads TGTGCCAGCGTCGAGGACAGTGGCAATCAGCCCCAGCATTTT. Amino acids: CASVEDSGNQPQHF.

This clone was seen at least ten times. V usage is TRBV2 and J usage is TRBJ2-2; no firm D call. Between the trimmed V and J ends, which lost 4 bases and 3 bases, there was a span of 12 bases. Germline-derived CDR1 and CDR2 are SNHLY and FYNNEI. The CDR3 sequence is 15 residues long. CDR3 coding DNA: TGTGCCAGCAGTGTCTCCACCGTAGACACCGGGGAGCTGTTTTTT. It specifies CASSVSTVDTGELFF.

The CDR3: CASSLTGGPYNEQFF. Written as DNA, the CDR3 is TGTGCCAGCAGCCTTACAGGGGGCCCTTACAATGAGCAGTTCTTC. This chain links TRBV7-9 with TRBJ2-1; 9 nucleotides line up with TRBD1. CDR3 length: 15 amino acids. Per germline, CDR1 SEHNR and CDR2 FQNEAQ (reference sequence). Trimming removed 5 bases from V and 4 bases from J; junction bases left unmatched: 6. The full variable domain, in which reference TRBV7-9 and TRBJ2-1 provide the parts outside the CDR3, is DTGVSQNPRHKITKRGQNVTFRCDPISEHNRLYWYRQTLGQGPEFLTYFQNEAQLEKSRLLSDRFSAERPKGSFSTLEIQRTEQGDSAMYLCASSLTGGPYNEQFFGPGTRLTVL.

The rearrangement joins TRBV6-6 to TRBJ2-5; 12 bases align to TRBD1. The CDR3 covers 14 residues. Germline lookup yields CDR1 MNHNY and CDR2 SVGAGI (reference sequence). The junction had 8 bases not matched to a gene; V was cut back by 6 bases and J by 9 bases. CDR3 bases: TGTGCCAGCAGCCCGGGACAGGGGGCGATGGCCCAGTACTTC. It is translated as CASSPGQGAMAQYF.

V and J are TRBV11-3 and TRBJ1-4; D gene unclear. Germline CDR1 reads SGHNT; CDR2 reads YENEEA. V was clipped by 4 bases and J by 0 bases, with 9 bases between them. CDR3 length equals 15 residues. The CDR3 bases are TGTGCCAGCAGCTCTCAGCTTGCAACTAATGAAAAACTGTTTTTT. It specifies CASSSQLATNEKLFF.

The CDR3 is CASSFRGVNEKLFF. The CDR3 DNA is TGTGCCAGCAGCTTTAGGGGGGTGAATGAAAAACTGTTTTTT. This chain uses TRBV5-4 with TRBJ1-4; TRBD1 is a possible D gene (6 bases). This CDR3 is 14 amino acids long. Germline V lookup: CDR1 SGHNT, CDR2 YYREEE (reference sequence). The V gene lost 2 bases and the J gene lost 5 bases, with 10 bases spanning the gap.

V gene TRBV10-3 combines with J gene TRBJ2-5, with D perhaps matching TRBD2 (6 bases). CDR3 length equals 16 residues. Germline CDR1 reads ENHRY; CDR2 reads SYGVKD. Trimming left V 4 bases short and J 1 base short, with 16 bases between. The CDR3 DNA is TGTGCCATCAGTGCAGTCCAGACCGGGGGCCAAGAGACCCAGTACTTC. Its translation: CAISAVQTGGQETQYF.

The chain couples TRBV19 to TRBJ1-1; 12 bases match TRBD1. The V gene's germline CDR1 is LNHDA and CDR2 SQIVND (reference sequence). Trimming removed 3 bases from V and 4 bases from J; junction bases left unmatched: 3. CDR3 length: 15 residues. This CDR3 is CASSIGDRGLTEAFF. CDR3 coding DNA: TGTGCCAGTAGTATCGGGGACAGGGGGCTCACTGAAGCTTTCTTT.

The chain carries TRBV7-2 and TRBJ1-1; no reliable D call. Germline lookup yields CDR1 SGHTA and CDR2 FQGNSA. The CDR3 extends over 13 amino acids. Trimming stripped 1 base from V and 8 bases from J, with 11 bases between. CDR3 sequence reads: CASSLDKGREAFF. DNA of the CDR3: TGTGCCAGCAGCTTAGACAAGGGCAGGGAAGCTTTCTTT.

The V gene is TRBV5-1, the J gene TRBJ1-5; tentatively, D is TRBD1 (6 bases). V was pared by 3 bases and J by 3 bases, with 10 bases between. Germline V gene sequence: CDR1 SGHRS, CDR2 YFSETQ. This CDR3 region has 14 residues. The CDR3 sequence: CASSSGGPNQPQHF. In nucleotides, the CDR3 is TGCGCCAGCAGCTCCGGGGGGCCCAATCAGCCCCAGCATTTT.

This chain joins TRBV19 and TRBJ2-4, with D possibly being TRBD1 or TRBD2 (5 bases each). The germline CDR1 and CDR2 sequences are LNHDA and SQIVND (reference sequence). V lost 5 bases and J 7 bases, leaving 9 bases between the germline ends. This CDR3 is 12 amino acids long. The CDR3: CASSPGANIQYF. Written as DNA, the CDR3 is TGTGCCAGTAGTCCCGGGGCTAACATTCAGTACTTC.